This T cell receptor beta chain originates from a study of blood T cell repertoires in COVID-19. On the study more broadly: Sites in the United States, Italy and Spain provided acute and convalescent COVID-19 samples.

The V segment lost 1 base and the J segment 1 base; nucleotides outside the gene matches: 0. Germline CDR1 MGHRA, CDR2 YSYEKL. The CDR3 contains 14 residues. This clone was seen a few times. Here immunoSEQ multiplex PCR was the method, and the copy in TCRdb shows in-frame clones only, minus some. The sample comprises 150,000 or so clones, 85% of which are singletons, and 3% to 4% rests with the top ten. Sequenced: peripheral blood. J is TRBJ2-7 and V is TRBV4-1; 8 bases are shared with TRBD1. The source is a human donor with acute or convalescent COVID-19. The donor label of this sample is uncertain. This CDR3 reads CASSQGQGSYEQYF. As DNA, the CDR3 is TGCGCCAGCAGCCAAGGACAGGGGTCCTACGAGCAGTACTTC.